This TCR beta chain derives from a study of blood T cell repertoires in COVID-19. Study-level information: Acute and convalescent COVID-19 samples came from the United States, Italy and Spain.

As processed by the authors: Reference gene primer amplification yielded estimated nucleated cell counts. The repertoire was sequenced with immunoSEQ multiplex PCR; TCRdb's copy has only in-frame clones and lacks some. That table is the source of V, J and clone size, and D and trimming were worked out from the DNA. This table holds 130,000 or so clones, roughly 89% found once. This CDR3 contains 13 residues. V was shortened by 4 bases and J by 3 bases, with 9 bases between the two germline ends. Sequenced material: peripheral blood. The clonotype originates from a man between 60 and 70 years old with COVID-19, enrolled during active disease. The chain links TRBV12-3 or TRBV12-4 to TRBJ1-2; no firm D call. CDR3: CASSSGFDYGYTF. The CDR3, as DNA: TGTGCCAGCAGTTCGGGTTTTGACTATGGCTACACCTTC.